This T cell receptor (beta chain) is from a study of cytomegalovirus exposure and HLA in healthy donors. Deletions cut 6 bases from V and 2 bases from J, with 17 bases between. Germline V gives CDR1 MNHNY, CDR2 SVGAGI (reference sequence). CDR3 size: 16 residues. General study points: Fewer N-insertions (relative to the approximately 700-donor mean) were reportedly seen in an Asian-associated ancestry cluster in a later analysis.

The PCR employed 60 Vbeta primers together with 13 Jbeta primers. Data came from immunoSEQ multiplex PCR; TCRdb stores just in-frame clones and leaves some out. This table holds tens of thousands of clones, about 78% found once. Concerning this clone itself: Its matching antigen is unknown.

Sequenced: PBMCs. This sequence joins TRBV6-6 and TRBJ1-5; a possible D gene is TRBD1 (6 bases). The receptor's source is a man aged 18 to 30 in good health and CMV-seronegative. CDR3 region: CASSQWGPDGNQPQHF. The CDR3, as DNA: TGTGCCAGCAGCCAATGGGGGCCAGATGGCAATCAGCCCCAGCATTTT.